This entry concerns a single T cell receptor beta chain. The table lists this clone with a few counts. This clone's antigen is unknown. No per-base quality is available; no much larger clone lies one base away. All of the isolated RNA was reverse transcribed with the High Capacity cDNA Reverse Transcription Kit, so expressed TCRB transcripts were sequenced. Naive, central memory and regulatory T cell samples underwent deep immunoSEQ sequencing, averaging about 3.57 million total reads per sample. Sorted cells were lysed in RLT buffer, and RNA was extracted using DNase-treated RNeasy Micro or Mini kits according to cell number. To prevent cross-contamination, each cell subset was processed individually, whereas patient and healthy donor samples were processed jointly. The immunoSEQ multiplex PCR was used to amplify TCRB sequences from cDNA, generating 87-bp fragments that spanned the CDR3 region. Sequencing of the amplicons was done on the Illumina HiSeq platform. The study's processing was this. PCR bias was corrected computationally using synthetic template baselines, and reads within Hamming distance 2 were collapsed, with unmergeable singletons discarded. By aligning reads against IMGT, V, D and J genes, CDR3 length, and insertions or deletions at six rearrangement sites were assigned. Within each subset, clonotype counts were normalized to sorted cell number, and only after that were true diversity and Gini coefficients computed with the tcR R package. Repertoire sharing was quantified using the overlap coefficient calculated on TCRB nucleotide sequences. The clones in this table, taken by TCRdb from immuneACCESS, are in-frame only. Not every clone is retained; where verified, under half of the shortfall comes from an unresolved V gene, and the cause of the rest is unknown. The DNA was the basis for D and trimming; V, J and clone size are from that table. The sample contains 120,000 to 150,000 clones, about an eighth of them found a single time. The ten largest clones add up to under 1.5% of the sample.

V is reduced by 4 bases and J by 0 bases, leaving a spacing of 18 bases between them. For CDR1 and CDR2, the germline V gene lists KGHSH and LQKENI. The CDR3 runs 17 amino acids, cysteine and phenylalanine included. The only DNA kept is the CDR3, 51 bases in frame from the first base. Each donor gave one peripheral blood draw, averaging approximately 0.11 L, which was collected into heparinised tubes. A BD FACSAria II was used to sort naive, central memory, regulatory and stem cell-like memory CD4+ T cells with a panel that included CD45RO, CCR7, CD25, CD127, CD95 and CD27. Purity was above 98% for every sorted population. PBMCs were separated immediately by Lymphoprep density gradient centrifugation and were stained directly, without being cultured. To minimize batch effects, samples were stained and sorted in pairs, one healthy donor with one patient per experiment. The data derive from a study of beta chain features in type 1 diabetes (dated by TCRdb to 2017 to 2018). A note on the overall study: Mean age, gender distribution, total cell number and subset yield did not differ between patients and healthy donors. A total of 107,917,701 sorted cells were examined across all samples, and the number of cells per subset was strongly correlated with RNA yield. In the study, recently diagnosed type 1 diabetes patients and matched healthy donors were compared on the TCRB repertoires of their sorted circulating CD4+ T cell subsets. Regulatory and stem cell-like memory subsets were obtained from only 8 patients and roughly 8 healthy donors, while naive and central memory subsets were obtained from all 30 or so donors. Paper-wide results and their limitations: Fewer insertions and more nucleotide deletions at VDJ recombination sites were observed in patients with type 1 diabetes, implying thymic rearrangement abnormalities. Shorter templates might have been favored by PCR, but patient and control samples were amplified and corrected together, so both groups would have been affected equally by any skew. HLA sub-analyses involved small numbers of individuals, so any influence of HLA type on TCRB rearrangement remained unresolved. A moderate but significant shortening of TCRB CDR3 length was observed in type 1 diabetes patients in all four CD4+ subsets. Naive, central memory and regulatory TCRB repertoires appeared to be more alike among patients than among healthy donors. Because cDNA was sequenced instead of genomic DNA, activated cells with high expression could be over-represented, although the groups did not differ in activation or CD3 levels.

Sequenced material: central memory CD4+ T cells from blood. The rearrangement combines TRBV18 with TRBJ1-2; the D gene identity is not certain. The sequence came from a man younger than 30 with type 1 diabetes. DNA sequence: TGTGCCAGCTCACGGAGGGAATACCGCACAGCTAACTATGGCTACACCTTC. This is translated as CASSRREYRTANYGYTF.